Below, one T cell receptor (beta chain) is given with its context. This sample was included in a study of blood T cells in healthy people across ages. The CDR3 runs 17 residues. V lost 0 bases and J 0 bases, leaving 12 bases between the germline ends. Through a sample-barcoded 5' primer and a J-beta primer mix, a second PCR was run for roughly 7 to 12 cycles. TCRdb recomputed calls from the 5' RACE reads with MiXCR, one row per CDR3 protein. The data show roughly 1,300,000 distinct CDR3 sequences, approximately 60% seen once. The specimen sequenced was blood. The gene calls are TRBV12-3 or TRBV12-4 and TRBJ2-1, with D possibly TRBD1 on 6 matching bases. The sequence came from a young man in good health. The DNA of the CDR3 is TGTGCCAGCAGTTTAGCGACAGGCCCGAGCTCCTACAATGAGCAGTTCTTC. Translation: CASSLATGPSSYNEQFF.